This T cell receptor beta chain derives from a study of blood T cell repertoires in COVID-19. Assay: immunoSEQ multiplex PCR; the TCRdb copy retains only in-frame clones and omits some. The table includes 150,000 to 200,000 clones, 75% to 90% detected once. Trimming cost V 4 bases and J 6 bases, with 17 bases left between them. The length of the CDR3 is 16 residues. The germline V gene encodes CDR1 SGHRS and CDR2 YFSETQ. This receptor was identified in a human donor with acute or convalescent COVID-19. The donor label of this sample is uncertain. The sequencing input was peripheral blood. The V gene is TRBV5-1, the J gene TRBJ1-6; D perhaps matches TRBD1 (5 bases). CDR3: CASSARPGLINSPLHF. The CDR3 DNA follows: TGCGCCAGCAGCGCCCGGCCGGGACTGATTAATTCACCCCTCCACTTT. The full variable domain, in which reference TRBV5-1 and TRBJ1-6 provide the parts outside the CDR3, is KAGVTQTPRYLIKTRGQQVTLSCSPISGHRSVSWYQQTPGQGLQFLFEYFSETQRNKGNFPGRFSGRQFSNSRSEMNVSTLELGDSALYLCASSARPGLINSPLHFGNGTRLTVT.